This entry features one T cell receptor (beta chain) sequence. This sample stems from a study of blood T cell repertoires in COVID-19. In germline, CDR1 is SQVTM, CDR2 ANQGSEA. Trimming took 0 bases from V and 4 from J; bases not matched to a gene: 19. The CDR3 is 19 residues long. Original methodology: Amplified reference gene primers provided the basis for estimating nucleated cell counts. Sequencing was performed with immunoSEQ multiplex PCR; in TCRdb, only in-frame clones are kept and a portion is missing. That table is the source of V, J and clone size, and D and trimming were worked out from the DNA. The sample carries around 140,000 clones, about 87% recorded once.

The origin of this receptor is a man aged 55 to 70 with active or convalescent COVID-19. Specimen: peripheral blood. The chain has TRBV29-1 and TRBJ1-2; 8 positions match TRBD1. The CDR3 here is CSVEDLEMAGGGPFYGYTF. The CDR3, as DNA: TGCAGCGTTGAAGATCTTGAGATGGCAGGGGGCGGCCCCTTCTATGGCTACACCTTC.